This T cell receptor (beta chain) was captured in a study of blood T cell repertoires in COVID-19. Study background: Both acute and convalescent COVID-19 samples were obtained from the United States, Italy and Spain. T cells, B-cell-depleted T cells, or PBMCs provided the cDNA or gDNA that served as material.

Clones were sequenced by immunoSEQ multiplex PCR, and TCRdb holds only the in-frame ones, with some missing. The repertoire consists of 300,000 to 400,000 clones, with about 90% occurring once and the leading ten covering about 0.93%. Symptom resolution, clearance, or two negative PCRs marked the recovered donors of Cohort 3. The CDR3 runs 17 residues. Germline V gene lookup returns CDR1 KGHSH and CDR2 LQKENI. J gave up 4 bases and V 2 bases, and 7 bases lay outside the gene matches. This clonotype was sampled from a woman aged 30 to 39 who had recovered from COVID-19. V is TRBV18 and J is TRBJ2-2, with 10 bases identical to TRBD1. Sequenced sample: PBMCs or T cells enriched from blood (not recorded which). The DNA for the CDR3 is TGTGCCAGCTCACCAGTGCGGGACAGGGGTGCCACCGGGGAGCTGTTTTTT. Protein sequence: CASSPVRDRGATGELFF.